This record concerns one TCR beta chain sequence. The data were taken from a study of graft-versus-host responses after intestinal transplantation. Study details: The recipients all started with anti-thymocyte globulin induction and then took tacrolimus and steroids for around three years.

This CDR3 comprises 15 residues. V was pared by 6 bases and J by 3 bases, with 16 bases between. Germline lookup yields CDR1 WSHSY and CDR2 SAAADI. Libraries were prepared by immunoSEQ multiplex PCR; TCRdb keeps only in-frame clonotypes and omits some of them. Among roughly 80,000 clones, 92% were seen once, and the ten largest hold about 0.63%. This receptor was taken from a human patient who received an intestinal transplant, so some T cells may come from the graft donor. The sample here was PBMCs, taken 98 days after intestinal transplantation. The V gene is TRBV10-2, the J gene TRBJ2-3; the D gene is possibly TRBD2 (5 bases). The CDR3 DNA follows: TGCGCCAGCAGAGGGAGCGATGGAATAACAGATACGCAGTATTTT. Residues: CASRGSDGITDTQYF.